The T cell receptor beta chain under discussion was sequenced for a study of glioma-infiltrating T cells. Whole-study results and caveats: Very few CDR3 sequences were shared between tissue and blood.

TCR alpha and beta CDR3 regions were amplified from RNA using iRepertoire nested multiplex PCR. TCRdb reprocessed the multiplex PCR reads via MiXCR and lists one record per CDR3 protein. The sample has approximately 12,000 distinct CDR3 sequences; 26% are singletons. This clonotype showed up just a few times. The antigen remains undetermined. The CDR3 length is 14 residues. Germline loops: CDR1 KGHSH, CDR2 LQKENI. The ends were cut back, 4 bases at V and 0 bases at J, with 9 bases in the middle. The TCR originated in a human donor with low-grade glioma or glioblastoma, undergoing nonglioma brain surgery, or in good health (not recorded which). Sequenced input: glioma tissue, nonneoplastic brain tissue, or PBMCs (not recorded which). The rearrangement joins TRBV18 to TRBJ2-5; weak D call: TRBD1 (6 bases). The CDR3 DNA reads as TGTGCCAGCTCACTGGACAGAAACCAAGAGACCCAGTACTTC. Translated: CASSLDRNQETQYF.